This entry describes one T cell receptor (beta chain). Its matching antigen is unknown. The source of the sample is a study of OX40 agonist ivuxolimab in advanced cancers. Study context: The study gave patients intravenous ivuxolimab at 0.01 to 10 mg/kg every 2 weeks. The study, taken as a whole, reports: Certain nonresponding patients likewise had low normalized T-cell clonal expansion.

The CDR3 extends over 16 amino acids. CDR1 is SEHNR and CDR2 is FQNEAQ in the germline V gene (reference sequence). V lost 7 bases and J 6 bases, leaving 21 bases between the germline ends. Sequencing was performed with immunoSEQ multiplex PCR; in TCRdb, only in-frame clones are kept and a portion is missing. The table lists 35,000 to 50,000 clones, roughly 86% of them singletons. Sequenced here: CD4+ or CD8+ T cells sorted from blood, sampled in a trial of the OX40 agonist ivuxolimab. The clonotype was recovered from an adult with an advanced solid tumor such as melanoma, head and neck, liver or kidney cancer. The V gene is TRBV7-9, the J gene TRBJ2-2; no firm D call. CDR3 residues: CASNGKSAWRAGELFF. The CDR3, as DNA: TGTGCCAGCAATGGAAAAAGCGCTTGGCGCGCCGGGGAGCTGTTTTTT.